This T cell receptor beta chain was sequenced for a study of CXCR3-negative and CXCR3-positive naive CD8 T cells. Study results and caveats: Hydrophobicity was higher for TRB CDR3s found in CXCR3-positive naive cells than in CXCR3-negative naive cells. Memory, not naive, CXCR3-negative and CXCR3-positive cells differed in TRBV-TRBJ usage. Naive subsets did not differ in surface CD5, and TRB CDR3 properties served to infer TCR strength.

This CDR3 spans 13 amino acids. The germline V gene has CDR1 LNHNV and CDR2 YYDKDF (reference sequence). Through 5' RACE with UMI labels, the TRB cDNA libraries were prepared. Using the 5' RACE reads, TCRdb records one entry per CDR3 protein without DNA. This sample contains fewer than 6,500 distinct CDR3 sequences. Of note for this clonotype: Its antigen is undetermined.

The sample taken for sequencing was naive CXCR3+ CD8+ T cells from blood. Subset given: CD45RO-CCR7+CD27+CD95- naive CD8+ T cells expressing CXCR3 (TNR3+). This rearrangement joins TRBV15 to TRBJ2-4; TCRdb lists TRBD2, though no DNA is available to test this call. This receptor was identified in a human donor in good health. Some clones in this sample may be carry-over from other donors' samples. CDR3 sequence: CATSRNPDYRGYF. The complete variable domain, with remaining parts taken from reference TRBV15 and TRBJ2-4, reads DAMVIQNPRYQVTQFGKPVTLSCSQTLNHNVMYWYQQKSSQAPKLLFHYYDKDFNNEADTPDNFQSRRPNTSFCFLDIRSPGLGDTAMYLCATSRNPDYRGYFGAGTRLSVL.